A single T cell receptor (beta chain) is shown here with its context. Alongside a J-beta primer mix, a sample-barcoded 5' primer served in a second PCR lasting roughly 7 to 11 cycles. TCRdb recomputed calls from the 5' RACE reads with MiXCR, one row per CDR3 protein. This table has over 1.5 million distinct CDR3 sequences, roughly 49% appearing once. This sample stems from a study of blood T cells in healthy people across ages. Trimming took 1 base from V and 4 from J, leaving 7 bases between them. The germline gives CDR1 LNHNV, CDR2 YYDKDF (reference sequence). The CDR3 runs 13 residues. The sequenced sample consisted of blood. This rearrangement joins TRBV15 to TRBJ2-5; D may correspond to TRBD1 or TRBD2 (5 bases each). This clonotype was sampled from a woman aged 40 to 50 in good health. The CDR3 DNA is TGTGCCACCAGCAGAGCAGGGAGAGAGACCCAGTACTTC. As protein: CATSRAGRETQYF.